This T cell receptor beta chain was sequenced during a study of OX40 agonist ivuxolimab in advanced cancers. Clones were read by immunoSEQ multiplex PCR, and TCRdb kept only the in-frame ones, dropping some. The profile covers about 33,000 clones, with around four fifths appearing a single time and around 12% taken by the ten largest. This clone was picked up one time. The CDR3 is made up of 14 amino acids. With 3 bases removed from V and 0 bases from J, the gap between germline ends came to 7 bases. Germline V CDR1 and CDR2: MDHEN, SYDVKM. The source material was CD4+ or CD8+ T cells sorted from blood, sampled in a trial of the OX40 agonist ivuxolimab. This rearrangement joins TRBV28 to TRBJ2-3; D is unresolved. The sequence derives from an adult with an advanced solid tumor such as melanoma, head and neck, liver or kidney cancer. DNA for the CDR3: TGTGCCAGCAGTTTTGTGAGTAGCACAGATACGCAGTATTTT. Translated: CASSFVSSTDTQYF.